This TCR beta chain derives from a study of blood T cells in healthy people across ages. Through a sample-barcoded 5' primer and a J-beta primer mix, a second PCR was run for roughly 6 to 11 cycles. TCRdb passed the 5' RACE reads through MiXCR, listing each CDR3 protein once. The sample lists roughly 860,000 distinct CDR3 sequences, 62% occurring once. Germline CDR1 is LNHNV and CDR2 is YYDKDF (reference sequence). This CDR3 contains 16 residues. V was pared by 5 bases and J by 7 bases, with 21 bases between. This sequence joins TRBV15 and TRBJ2-1; D is ambiguous. This receptor was taken from a man aged 30 to 39 in good health. Sequencing input: blood. The CDR3, as DNA: TGTGCCACCAGCGTCCTGGACCAGCAATACTCTAATGAGCAGTTCTTC. This translates into CATSVLDQQYSNEQFF.